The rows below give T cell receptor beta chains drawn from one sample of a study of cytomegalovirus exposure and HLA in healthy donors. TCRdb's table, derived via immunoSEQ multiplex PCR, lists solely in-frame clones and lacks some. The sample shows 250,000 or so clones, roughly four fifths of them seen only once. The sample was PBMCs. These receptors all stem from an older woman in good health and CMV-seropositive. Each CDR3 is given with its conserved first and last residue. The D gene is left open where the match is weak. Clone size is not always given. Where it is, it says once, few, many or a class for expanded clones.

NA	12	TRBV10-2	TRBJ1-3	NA	TGCGCCAGCAGCCCTTCTGGAAACACCATATATTTT	CASSPSGNTIYF
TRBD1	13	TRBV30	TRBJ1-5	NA	TGTGCCTGCCGGACAGGGGGCGATCAGCCCCAGCATTTT	CACRTGGDQPQHF
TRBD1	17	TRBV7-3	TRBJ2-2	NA	TGTGCCAGCAGCTTAAGTTTGTCCCAGGGGGTCACCGGGGAGCTGTTTTTT	CASSLSLSQGVTGELFF
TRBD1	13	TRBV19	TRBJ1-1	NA	TGTGCCAGTAGTACTCAGGGGGGCACTGAAGCTTTCTTT	CASSTQGGTEAFF
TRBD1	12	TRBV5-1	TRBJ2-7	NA	TGCGCCAGCAGCGTACAGGGGTACGAGCAGTACTTC	CASSVQGYEQYF
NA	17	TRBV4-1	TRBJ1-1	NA	TGCGCCAGCAGCCAAGACAGGCTAGGACTGTCGAACACTGAAGCTTTCTTT	CASSQDRLGLSNTEAFF
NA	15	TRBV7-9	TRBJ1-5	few	TGTGCCAGCAGCTTAGGTCAGGGGCTAGGTCAGCCCCAGCATTTT	CASSLGQGLGQPQHF
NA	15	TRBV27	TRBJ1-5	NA	TGTGCCAGCAGTCCGTCAACTAATTCCGATCAGCCCCAGCATTTT	CASSPSTNSDQPQHF
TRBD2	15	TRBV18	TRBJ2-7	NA	TGTGCCAGCTCACAAACCGGGACTACATCCTACGAGCAGTACTTC	CASSQTGTTSYEQYF
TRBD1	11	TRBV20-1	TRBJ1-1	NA	TGCAGTGCTTACAGGGGTACTGAAGCTTTCTTT	CSAYRGTEAFF
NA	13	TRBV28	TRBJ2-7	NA	TGTGCCACCCTTCCCGGGACTGGCAACGAGCAGTACTTC	CATLPGTGNEQYF
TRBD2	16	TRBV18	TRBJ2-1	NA	TGTGCCAGCTCAACCCGGACTAGCGAAACCTACAATGAGCAGTTCTTC	CASSTRTSETYNEQFF
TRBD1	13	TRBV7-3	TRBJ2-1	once	TGTGCCAGCAGCCCAACAGGGGCTGGTGAGCAGTTCTTC	CASSPTGAGEQFF
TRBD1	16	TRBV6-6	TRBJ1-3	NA	TGTGCCAGCAGGCCCCCGGGACAGGGAAGAGGAAACACCGTATATTTT	CASRPPGQGRGNTVYF
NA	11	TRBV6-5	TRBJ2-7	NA	TGTGCCAGCGGGACACACTACGAGCAGTACTTC	CASGTHYEQYF
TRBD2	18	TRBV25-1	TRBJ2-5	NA	TGTGCCAGCAGTGAACCCCCAGCGGGAGGTGCCGGGGTAGAGACCCAGTACTTC	CASSEPPAGGAGVETQYF
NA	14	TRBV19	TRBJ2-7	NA	TGTGCCAGTAGTATAGCGGGAGCGTCCTACGAGCAGTACTTC	CASSIAGASYEQYF
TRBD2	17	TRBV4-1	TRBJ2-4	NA	TGCGCCAGCAGCCAAGTCGGGGGACTAATTGCCAAAAACATTCAGTACTTC	CASSQVGGLIAKNIQYF
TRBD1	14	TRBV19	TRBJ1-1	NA	TGTGCCAGTAGTCCGACAGGGTCGGACACTGAAGCTTTCTTT	CASSPTGSDTEAFF
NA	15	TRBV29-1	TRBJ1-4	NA	TGCAGCGTTGTAAGGCGGGACGCTGGTAATGAAAAACTGTTTTTT	CSVVRRDAGNEKLFF
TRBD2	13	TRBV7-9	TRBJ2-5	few	TGTGCCACTGGACTAGCGGGACGAGAGACCCAGTACTTC	CATGLAGRETQYF
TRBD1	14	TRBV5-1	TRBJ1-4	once	TGCGCCAGCAGCTCGGGACAGAGCGGTGAAAAACTGTTTTTT	CASSSGQSGEKLFF
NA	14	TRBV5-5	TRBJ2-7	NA	TGTGCCAGCAGCTTGGGGCAACGCTCCTACGAGCAGTACTTC	CASSLGQRSYEQYF
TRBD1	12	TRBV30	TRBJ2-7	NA	TGTGCCTGGAGTGTTGGGACAGGTTCCCAGTACTTC	CAWSVGTGSQYF
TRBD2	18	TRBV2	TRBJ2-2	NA	TGTGCCAGCAGTGAAGCTCGGACTAGCGGGAGGTTCACCGGGGAGCTGTTTTTT	CASSEARTSGRFTGELFF
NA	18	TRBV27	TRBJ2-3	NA	TGTGCCAGCAGTTCCCCAAGACAGGCCCGTCGGAGCACAGATACGCAGTATTTT	CASSSPRQARRSTDTQYF
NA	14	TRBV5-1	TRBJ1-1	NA	TGCGCCAGCAGCTTTCAGGACAGAGGCACTGAAGCTTTCTTT	CASSFQDRGTEAFF
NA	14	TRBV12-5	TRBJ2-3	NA	TGTGCTAGTGGTTCTTCACAGAGCACAGATACGCAGTATTTT	CASGSSQSTDTQYF
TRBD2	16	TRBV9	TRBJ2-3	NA	TGTGCCAGCAGCGTAGGTCCTAGCGGGAGGGCAGATACGCAGTATTTT	CASSVGPSGRADTQYF
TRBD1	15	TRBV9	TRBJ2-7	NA	TGTGCCAGCAGCATAATGGGACAGGGGAACTACGAGCAGTACTTC	CASSIMGQGNYEQYF